One and the same sample provided the 3 T cell receptor beta chains below, sequenced in a study of cytomegalovirus exposure and HLA in healthy donors. TCRdb's copy holds only in-frame clones and misses some; the assay was immunoSEQ multiplex PCR. Of under 150,000 clones listed, around 90% are singletons. Sequencing was done on a sample of PBMCs. These receptors came from a man aged 18 to 29 in good health and CMV-seropositive.

The chain uses TRBV9 and TRBJ1-2; TRBD1 is a possible D gene (5 bases). The germline V and J ends were trimmed by 3 bases and 4 bases, with 10 bases remaining between them. The germline V gene encodes CDR1 SGDLS and CDR2 YYNGEE. This CDR3 comprises 13 residues. The CDR3 is CASSGGQVYGYTF. As DNA, the CDR3 is TGTGCCAGCAGCGGAGGACAAGTCTATGGCTACACCTTC.

CDR3 sequence: CATRDRDSPLHF. CDR3 DNA sequence: TGTGCCACAAGGGACAGAGATTCACCCCTCCACTTT. The V call is TRBV10-3, the J call TRBJ1-6; 7 bases fit TRBD1. This CDR3 region has 12 residues. Trimming took 10 bases from V and 8 from J; bases not matched to a gene: 5. Germline lookup yields CDR1 ENHRY and CDR2 SYGVKD.

The CDR3 sequence is CASSTLAGEADTQYF. The CDR3 nucleotides read TGTGCCAGCAGTACACTAGCGGGGGAGGCAGATACGCAGTATTTT. V usage is TRBV27 and J usage is TRBJ2-3; 11 nucleotides line up with TRBD2. Germline V gives CDR1 MNHEY, CDR2 SMNVEV (reference sequence). This CDR3 spans 15 amino acids. V was pared by 5 bases and J by 4 bases, with 5 bases of the junction left unmatched.